These 5 T cell receptor beta chains originate from one sample sequenced in a study of T-cell memory formation after mild COVID-19. TCRdb passed the 5' RACE reads through MiXCR, listing each CDR3 protein once. The table has about 340,000 distinct CDR3 sequences, over 10% seen once. Sequencing was done on a sample of PBMCs or a T cell subset sorted from them (not recorded which). Source of these receptors: a man younger than 35 who had mild COVID-19 (a few samples of this study predate the infection). Cell type and time point are not known.

A few counts support this clonotype. The V and J genes are TRBV10-3 and TRBJ1-1, with no clear D. The CDR3 length is 11 residues. With 10 bases removed from V and 5 bases from J, the gap between germline ends came to 11 bases. Germline V lookup: CDR1 ENHRY, CDR2 SYGVKD. Here the CDR3 DNA reads TGTGCCACCCTCGGGGAAACTGAAGCTTTCTTT. Protein product: CATLGETEAFF.

The gene calls are TRBV2 and TRBJ2-7, with TRBD1 identical over 8 bases. Trimming took 6 bases from V and 6 from J; bases not matched to a gene: 13. The germline V gene has CDR1 SNHLY and CDR2 FYNNEI. The CDR3 runs 15 residues. In nucleotides, the CDR3 is TGTGCCAGCAGCATCGGCCCGGGACAGGCTACCGAGCAGTACGTC. Translation: CASSIGPGQATEQYV.

This clonotype came up a few times. V usage is TRBV29-1 and J usage is TRBJ1-5, with D maybe TRBD1 (6 bases). The CDR3 runs 14 residues. CDR1 and CDR2 (germline): SQVTM, ANQGSEA. V lost 4 bases to trimming and J lost 0 bases, with 10 bases between them. CDR3 in amino acids: CSVARDNSNQPQHF. The CDR3 DNA follows: TGCAGCGTTGCCAGGGACAATAGCAATCAGCCCCAGCATTTT.

The chain has TRBV7-2 and TRBJ1-5, with D perhaps TRBD1 (6 bases). Trimming took 3 bases from V and 7 from J, leaving 19 bases between them. Germline-derived CDR1 and CDR2 are SGHTA and FQGNSA. The CDR3 covers 16 residues. The DNA for the CDR3 is TGTGCCAGCAGCTTCCCAGGGGCCGCGGTCGGGCAGCCCCAGCATTTT. This encodes CASSFPGAAVGQPQHF.

The V call is TRBV7-2, the J call TRBJ1-6; D is undetermined. The V end was cut by 6 bases, the J end by 7 bases, with 10 bases between. Germline V gene lookup returns CDR1 SGHTA and CDR2 FQGNSA. CDR3 length equals 13 residues. The CDR3 bases are TGTGCCAGCAGAGATTCGGGGAATTCACCCCTCCACTTT. It yields the protein CASRDSGNSPLHF.